These T cell receptor beta chains were read from a single sample in a study of cytomegalovirus exposure and HLA in healthy donors. Profiling relied on immunoSEQ multiplex PCR, and the TCRdb table lists in-frame clones only, not all of them. The table has 110,000 to 150,000 clones, roughly 77% seen once. The sequencing input was PBMCs. These receptors were collected from a woman aged 25 to 39 in good health and CMV-seronegative. Each CDR3 is given without its conserved first and last residue. The size of a clone is reported for some rows only, either as once, few or many, or as a class for expanded clones.

>-|once|11|TRBV2
ASRQGAFNEQY
>TRBJ2-1|-|11|TRBV2
ASSAGPVNEQF
>TRBJ1-2|-|12|TRBV7-8
ASSLAQGIYGYT
>TRBJ2-1|-|10|TRBV11-3
ASSGTSNEQF
>TRBJ1-2|-|10|TRBV25-1
ASSDYSYGYT
>TRBJ2-3|few|14|TRBV2
ASSRLAGGLGDTQY
>TRBJ2-1|few|12|TRBV28
ASYDRGLHNEQF
>TRBJ2-7|-|11|TRBV6-1
ASQEASAGEQY
>TRBJ1-4|-|15|TRBV30
AWSVHRLNRGNEKLF
>TRBJ2-5|once|10|TRBV7-9
ASSLGQGVQY